This T cell receptor beta chain emerged from a study of T cell repertoires in cytomegalovirus infection. About the study: Public TCR beta signature analysis indicated the presence of both CMV infection and matching HLA type.

This clonotype appeared many times. TCRdb re-called the reads with MiXCR, one entry per CDR3 protein. The sample lists almost 500,000 distinct CDR3 sequences, 11% occurring once. The TCR was taken from a human donor in good health (CMV status not recorded). Some clones in this sample may be carry-over from other donors' samples. Material for sequencing was PBMCs.

This CDR3 is CASRPALGNSGNTIYF. The CDR3 nucleotides read TGTGCCAGCAGACCCGCTTTGGGGAACTCTGGAAACACCATATATTTT. V gene TRBV5-6 combines with J gene TRBJ1-3; D is ambiguous. The ends were cut back, 5 bases at V and 0 bases at J, with 15 bases in the middle. This CDR3 comprises 16 residues. Germline V gene data show CDR1 as SGHDT and CDR2 as YYEEEE.